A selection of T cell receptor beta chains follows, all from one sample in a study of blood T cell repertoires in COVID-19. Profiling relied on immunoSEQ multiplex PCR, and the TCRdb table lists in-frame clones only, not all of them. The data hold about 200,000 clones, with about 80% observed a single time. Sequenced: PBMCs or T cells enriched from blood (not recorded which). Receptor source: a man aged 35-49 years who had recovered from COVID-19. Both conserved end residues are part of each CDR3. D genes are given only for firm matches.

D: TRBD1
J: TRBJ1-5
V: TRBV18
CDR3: CASSPTPPSTGVSNQPQHF

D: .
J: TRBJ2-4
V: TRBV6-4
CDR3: CASSDSASGIQYF

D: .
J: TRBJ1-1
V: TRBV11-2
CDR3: CASSPLTEAFF

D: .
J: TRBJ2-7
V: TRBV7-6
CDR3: CASSLEVGARGSYEQYF

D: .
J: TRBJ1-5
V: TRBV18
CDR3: CASSPLSGTSNQPQHF

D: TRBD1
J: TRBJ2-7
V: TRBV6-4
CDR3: CATATTGGSYEQYF

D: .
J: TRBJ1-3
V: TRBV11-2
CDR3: CASSLTRGSGNTIYF

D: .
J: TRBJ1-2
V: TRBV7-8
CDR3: CASSLAGTEDYGYTF

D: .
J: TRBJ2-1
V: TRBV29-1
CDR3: CSVGELYNEQFF

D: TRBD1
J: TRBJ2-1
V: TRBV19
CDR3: CASSRPGQPSNEQFF

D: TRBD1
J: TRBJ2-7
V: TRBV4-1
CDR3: CASSQGPGQGAAEQYF

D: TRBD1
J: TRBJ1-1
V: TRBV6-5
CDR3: CASSNRQGLRLEAFF

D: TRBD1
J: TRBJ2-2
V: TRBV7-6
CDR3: CASSIPGQGPNTGELFF

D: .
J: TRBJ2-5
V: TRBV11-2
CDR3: CASSWTGTNQETQYF

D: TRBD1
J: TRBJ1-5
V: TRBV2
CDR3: CASSSSGTGGYQPQHF

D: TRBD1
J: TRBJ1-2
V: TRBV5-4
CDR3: CASSPPGQGPTIYGYTF

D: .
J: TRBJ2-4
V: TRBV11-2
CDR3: CASSLGRGNIQYF

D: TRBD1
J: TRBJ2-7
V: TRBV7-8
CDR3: CASSQRQGMVYEQYF

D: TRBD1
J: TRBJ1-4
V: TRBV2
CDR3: CASSDGTANEKLFF

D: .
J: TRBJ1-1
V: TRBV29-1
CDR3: CSVAREMNTEAFF

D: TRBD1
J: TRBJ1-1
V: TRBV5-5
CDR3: CASSFDRGRTEAFF

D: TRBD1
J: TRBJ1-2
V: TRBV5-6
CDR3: CASSSTGQIYGYTF

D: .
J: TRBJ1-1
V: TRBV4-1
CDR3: CASSQDNPGEWTEAFF

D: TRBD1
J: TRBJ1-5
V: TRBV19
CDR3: CASSIGGTGGVTPQHF

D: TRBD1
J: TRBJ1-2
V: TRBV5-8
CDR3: CASSSRTGGNYGYTF

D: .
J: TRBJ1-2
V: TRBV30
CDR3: CAWDNQGHNYGYTF

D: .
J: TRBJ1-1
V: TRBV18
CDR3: CASSPPHGVSTEAFF

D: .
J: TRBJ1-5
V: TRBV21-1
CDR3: CASNNSGTGPLLAQHF

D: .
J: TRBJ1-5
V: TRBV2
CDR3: CASSTGGTGLNQPQHF

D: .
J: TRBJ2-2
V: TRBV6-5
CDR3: CASIDDVRGTGELFF

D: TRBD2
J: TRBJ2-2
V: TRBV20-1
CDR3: CSASLLASGGANTGELFF

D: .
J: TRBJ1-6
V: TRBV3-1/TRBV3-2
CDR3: CASSRGRQDVGSPLHF

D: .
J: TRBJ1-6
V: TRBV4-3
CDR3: CASSQDPPGARRNSYNSPLHF

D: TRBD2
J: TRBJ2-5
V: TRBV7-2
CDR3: CASSPGRGRQETQYF

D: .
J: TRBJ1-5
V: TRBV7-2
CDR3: CASSWTVGNQPQHF

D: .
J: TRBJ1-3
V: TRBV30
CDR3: CAWSVLGGRGNTIYF

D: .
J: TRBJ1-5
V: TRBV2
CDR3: CASRVQGGPQHF

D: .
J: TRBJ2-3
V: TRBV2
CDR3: CASNFQVRSTDTQYF

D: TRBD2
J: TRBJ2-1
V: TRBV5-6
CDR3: CASSLGTSFNEQFF

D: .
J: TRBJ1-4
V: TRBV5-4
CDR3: CASSLSPGEANEKLFF

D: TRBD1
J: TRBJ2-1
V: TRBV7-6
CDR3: CASSLGGDRSYNEQFF

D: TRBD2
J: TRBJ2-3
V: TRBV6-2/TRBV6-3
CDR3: CASSYSGGATDTQYF

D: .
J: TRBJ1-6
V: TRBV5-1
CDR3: CASSLIQNNSPLHF

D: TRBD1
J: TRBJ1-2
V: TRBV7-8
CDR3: CASSPDRVGNGYTF

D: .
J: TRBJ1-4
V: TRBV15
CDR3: CATSTHSGPAREKLFF

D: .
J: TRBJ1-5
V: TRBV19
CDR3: CASSDSFNQPQHF

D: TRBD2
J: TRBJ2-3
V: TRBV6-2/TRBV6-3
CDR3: CASSLTSGGPTPPQYF

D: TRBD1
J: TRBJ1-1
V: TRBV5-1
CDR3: CASSLLGQGPTEAFF

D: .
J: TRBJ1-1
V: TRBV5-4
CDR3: CASFRDMNTEAFF

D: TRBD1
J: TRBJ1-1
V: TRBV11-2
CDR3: CASSWDRGNTEAFF

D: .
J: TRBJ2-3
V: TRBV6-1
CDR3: CASSESGRFQGDTQYF

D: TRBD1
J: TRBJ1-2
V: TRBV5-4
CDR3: CASSPSTGNYGYTF

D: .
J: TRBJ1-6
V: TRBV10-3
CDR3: CAIGAKSSYNSPLHF

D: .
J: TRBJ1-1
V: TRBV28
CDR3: CASSSGDKNTEAFF

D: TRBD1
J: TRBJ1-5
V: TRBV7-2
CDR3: CASSSQGTNQPQHF